The rows below give T cell receptor beta chains drawn from one sample of a study of CD8 T cells in ankylosing spondylitis. Via MiXCR, TCRdb re-called the 5' RACE reads, giving one row per CDR3 protein. Of some 840,000 distinct CDR3 sequences listed, roughly 12% are singletons. Sequenced material: blood, either unsorted or a sorted T cell fraction (not recorded which). The receptors derive from a male donor with ankylosing spondylitis. Both conserved end residues are part of each CDR3. D genes are given only for firm matches. Clone size is given for some rows only: seen once, a few or many times, or a class if the clone is expanded.

J gene: TRBJ1-6; D gene: TRBD1; clone size: NA; V gene: TRBV12-3/TRBV12-4; CDR3 protein: CASSTWDRANSPLHF; CDR3 DNA: TGTGCCAGCAGTACTTGGGACAGGGCAAATTCACCCCTCCACTTT
J gene: TRBJ2-1; D gene: NA; clone size: NA; V gene: TRBV20-1; CDR3 protein: CSARYSLTSSPQFF; CDR3 DNA: TGCAGTGCTAGGTATAGCCTCACTAGTAGTCCGCAGTTCTTC
J gene: TRBJ1-5; D gene: TRBD1; clone size: NA; V gene: TRBV18; CDR3 protein: CASSWGGTGSNQPQHF; CDR3 DNA: TGTGCCAGCTCCTGGGGGGGGACAGGCAGCAATCAGCCCCAGCATTTT
J gene: TRBJ2-5; D gene: TRBD1; clone size: NA; V gene: TRBV4-3; CDR3 protein: CASSTWSGQGRETQYF; CDR3 DNA: TGCGCCAGCAGCACTTGGTCGGGACAGGGAAGGGAGACCCAGTACTTC
J gene: TRBJ1-2; D gene: NA; clone size: few; V gene: TRBV6-5; CDR3 protein: CASSLDWGGSYGYTF; CDR3 DNA: TGTGCCAGCAGTTTGGACTGGGGGGGATCCTATGGCTACACCTTC
J gene: TRBJ2-7; D gene: NA; clone size: many; V gene: TRBV7-2; CDR3 protein: CASSFKGGPTEQYF; CDR3 DNA: TGTGCCAGCAGCTTTAAGGGAGGCCCCACCGAGCAGTACTTC
J gene: TRBJ1-6; D gene: TRBD1; clone size: NA; V gene: TRBV12-3/TRBV12-4; CDR3 protein: CASSSIGQDNSPLHF; CDR3 DNA: TGTGCCAGCAGTTCCATAGGACAGGATAATTCACCCCTCCACTTT
J gene: TRBJ2-7; D gene: NA; clone size: NA; V gene: TRBV5-1; CDR3 protein: CASSPQEYSYEQYF; CDR3 DNA: TGCGCCAGCAGCCCACAGGAGTACTCCTACGAGCAGTACTTC
J gene: TRBJ2-1; D gene: TRBD1; clone size: NA; V gene: TRBV20-1; CDR3 protein: CSAPVGDRGLNEQFF; CDR3 DNA: TGCAGTGCCCCCGTAGGTGACAGGGGGCTCAATGAGCAGTTCTTC
J gene: TRBJ2-7; D gene: TRBD1; clone size: few; V gene: TRBV4-1; CDR3 protein: CASSPNTDRINPYEQYF; CDR3 DNA: TGCGCCAGCAGCCCTAATACGGACAGGATAAATCCCTACGAGCAGTACTTC
J gene: TRBJ2-5; D gene: NA; clone size: NA; V gene: TRBV4-2; CDR3 protein: CASSHPGRPDETQYF; CDR3 DNA: TGTGCCAGCAGCCACCCAGGGAGGCCCGATGAGACCCAGTACTTC
J gene: TRBJ2-2; D gene: NA; clone size: few; V gene: TRBV5-1; CDR3 protein: CASRTDTNTGELFF; CDR3 DNA: TGCGCCAGCCGGACGGATACGAACACCGGGGAGCTGTTTTTT
J gene: TRBJ2-1; D gene: TRBD2; clone size: many; V gene: TRBV20-1; CDR3 protein: CSARVGLAVYNEQFF; CDR3 DNA: TGCAGTGCTAGAGTCGGACTAGCGGTGTACAATGAGCAGTTCTTC
J gene: TRBJ1-1; D gene: NA; clone size: many; V gene: TRBV29-1; CDR3 protein: CSVPVGTEAFF; CDR3 DNA: TGCAGCGTCCCCGTGGGCACTGAAGCTTTCTTT
J gene: TRBJ2-2; D gene: TRBD1; clone size: NA; V gene: TRBV7-8; CDR3 protein: CASSKTRDRGGELFF; CDR3 DNA: TGTGCCAGCAGCAAAACACGGGACAGGGGAGGGGAGCTGTTTTTT
J gene: TRBJ2-3; D gene: NA; clone size: NA; V gene: TRBV7-8; CDR3 protein: CASSLERGALRYF; CDR3 DNA: TGTGCCAGCAGCTTAGAGCGAGGGGCCCTCCGGTATTTT
J gene: TRBJ1-6; D gene: NA; clone size: NA; V gene: TRBV28; CDR3 protein: CASNRVRNSPLHF; CDR3 DNA: TGTGCCAGCAACAGGGTTAGGAATTCACCCCTCCACTTT
J gene: TRBJ2-1; D gene: NA; clone size: few; V gene: TRBV20-1; CDR3 protein: CSASWDPNEQFF; CDR3 DNA: TGCAGTGCTAGTTGGGACCCCAATGAGCAGTTCTTC
J gene: TRBJ2-7; D gene: NA; clone size: NA; V gene: TRBV15; CDR3 protein: CATSTGLYEQYF; CDR3 DNA: TGTGCCACCAGCACGGGACTGTACGAGCAGTACTTC
J gene: TRBJ2-7; D gene: TRBD1; clone size: few; V gene: TRBV20-1; CDR3 protein: CSANKGQGFDEQYF; CDR3 DNA: TGCAGTGCGAACAAGGGACAGGGATTCGACGAGCAGTACTTC
J gene: TRBJ2-1; D gene: TRBD2; clone size: NA; V gene: TRBV19; CDR3 protein: CASSIGGGSYNEQFF; CDR3 DNA: TGTGCCAGTAGTATTGGCGGGGGTTCCTACAATGAGCAGTTCTTC
J gene: TRBJ2-1; D gene: TRBD2; clone size: NA; V gene: TRBV7-2; CDR3 protein: CASSLASLAGEGEQFF; CDR3 DNA: TGTGCCAGCAGCTTAGCGTCACTAGCGGGAGAAGGTGAGCAGTTCTTC
J gene: TRBJ1-2; D gene: NA; clone size: NA; V gene: TRBV4-3; CDR3 protein: CASSQDLTENYGYTF; CDR3 DNA: TGCGCCAGCAGCCAAGATTTAACAGAAAACTATGGCTACACCTTC
J gene: TRBJ1-2; D gene: NA; clone size: NA; V gene: TRBV4-2; CDR3 protein: CASSRDLTASGVYGYTF; CDR3 DNA: TGTGCCAGCAGCCGAGACCTGACGGCGTCGGGGGTGTATGGCTACACCTTC
J gene: TRBJ1-1; D gene: NA; clone size: few; V gene: TRBV6-5; CDR3 protein: CASSYGWANTEAFF; CDR3 DNA: TGTGCCAGCAGTTACGGGTGGGCGAACACTGAAGCTTTCTTT
J gene: TRBJ2-5; D gene: TRBD2; clone size: NA; V gene: TRBV7-2; CDR3 protein: CASSRGRIGGETQYF; CDR3 DNA: TGTGCCAGCAGCCGCGGGAGAATAGGAGGAGAGACCCAGTACTTC
J gene: TRBJ2-5; D gene: NA; clone size: once; V gene: TRBV20-1; CDR3 protein: CSAKRTVETQYF; CDR3 DNA: TGCAGTGCTAAAAGGACGGTAGAGACCCAGTACTTC
J gene: TRBJ2-5; D gene: TRBD2; clone size: NA; V gene: TRBV20-1; CDR3 protein: CSARRPAGVETQYF; CDR3 DNA: TGCAGTGCCCGGCGGCCAGCGGGAGTAGAGACCCAGTACTTC
J gene: TRBJ1-1; D gene: TRBD1; clone size: many; V gene: TRBV27; CDR3 protein: CASSLFWDRGVISTEAFF; CDR3 DNA: TGTGCCAGCAGTTTATTTTGGGACAGGGGAGTGATATCGACTGAAGCTTTCTTT
J gene: TRBJ2-7; D gene: NA; clone size: few; V gene: TRBV5-6; CDR3 protein: CASSLPATDEQYF; CDR3 DNA: TGTGCCAGCAGCCTTCCCGCGACTGACGAGCAGTACTTC
J gene: TRBJ2-5; D gene: NA; clone size: few; V gene: TRBV6-1; CDR3 protein: CASSRGSMYQETQYF; CDR3 DNA: TGTGCCAGCAGTCGGGGGTCTATGTACCAAGAGACCCAGTACTTC
J gene: TRBJ2-3; D gene: TRBD2; clone size: few; V gene: TRBV12-5; CDR3 protein: CASGPGLAGYTDTQYF; CDR3 DNA: TGTGCTAGTGGTCCGGGACTAGCGGGTTACACAGATACGCAGTATTTT
J gene: TRBJ1-2; D gene: NA; clone size: NA; V gene: TRBV29-1; CDR3 protein: CSVGGFDGYTF; CDR3 DNA: TGCAGCGTTGGAGGGTTTGATGGCTACACCTTC
J gene: TRBJ2-1; D gene: TRBD1; clone size: NA; V gene: TRBV20-1; CDR3 protein: CSAKANPGTGRYNEQFF; CDR3 DNA: TGCAGTGCCAAAGCCAATCCCGGGACAGGGAGGTACAATGAGCAGTTCTTC
J gene: TRBJ2-1; D gene: TRBD2; clone size: many; V gene: TRBV29-1; CDR3 protein: CSVEGGLAGAHNEQFF; CDR3 DNA: TGCAGCGTTGAAGGGGGACTAGCGGGAGCCCACAATGAGCAGTTCTTC
J gene: TRBJ2-3; D gene: TRBD2; clone size: NA; V gene: TRBV9; CDR3 protein: CASSERGLAASSFTDTQYF; CDR3 DNA: TGTGCCAGCAGCGAGAGGGGACTAGCGGCTTCTTCCTTCACAGATACGCAGTATTTT
J gene: TRBJ1-3; D gene: NA; clone size: NA; V gene: TRBV20-1; CDR3 protein: CSARDVRSGNTIYF; CDR3 DNA: TGCAGTGCTAGGGACGTGCGCTCTGGAAACACCATATATTTT
J gene: TRBJ2-5; D gene: NA; clone size: NA; V gene: TRBV20-1; CDR3 protein: CSAREGFGETQYF; CDR3 DNA: TGCAGTGCTAGAGAAGGGTTTGGGGAGACCCAGTACTTC
J gene: TRBJ2-3; D gene: NA; clone size: NA; V gene: TRBV5-1; CDR3 protein: CASSFGAGTDTQYF; CDR3 DNA: TGCGCCAGCAGCTTCGGGGCAGGTACAGATACGCAGTATTTT